Below are 24 T cell receptor beta chains sequenced from a single sample in a study of cytomegalovirus exposure and HLA in healthy donors. PCR involved 60 Vbeta and 13 Jbeta primers. This table comes from immunoSEQ multiplex PCR, and its TCRdb copy is limited to in-frame clones, with some not included. The sample comprises around 130,000 clones, 80% of which are singletons, and 1.2% rests with the top ten. Sequencing was carried out using PBMCs. The receptor source for this set is a female donor in good health and CMV-seronegative.

V is TRBV10-3 and J is TRBJ2-1, with a tentative D call TRBD1 (6 bases). V lost 11 bases to trimming and J lost 4 bases, with 12 bases between them. Per the germline V gene, CDR1 is ENHRY and CDR2 is SYGVKD. The CDR3 is 12 amino acids. CDR3 sequence (DNA): TGTGCCTCCGGGACACTTTACAATGAGCAGTTCTTC. This gives the protein CASGTLYNEQFF.

The V call is TRBV9, the J call TRBJ1-5; D unresolved. V gave up 0 bases and J gave up 9 bases, with 10 bases separating them. The CDR3 covers 13 residues. CDR1 and CDR2 from the germline V gene are SGDLS and YYNGEE. CDR3 sequence (DNA): TGTGCCAGCAGCGTAGGCCTGGAGGGGCCCCAGCATTTT. Protein: CASSVGLEGPQHF.

J is TRBJ2-6 and V is TRBV5-6; D perhaps matches TRBD1 (5 bases). Germline V lookup: CDR1 SGHDT, CDR2 YYEEEE. This CDR3 has 16 amino acids. The V end lost 5 bases, the J end lost 2 bases, and 14 bases lay between the germline ends. This CDR3 reads CASSRNSGTGANVLTF. The CDR3 DNA is TGTGCCAGCAGTCGTAATTCAGGGACTGGGGCCAACGTCCTGACTTTC.

This clone was counted only a few times. The rearrangement joins TRBV29-1 to TRBJ2-1; the match to TRBD2 covers 12 bases. The CDR3 extends over 14 amino acids. V shed 4 bases, J shed 6 bases, and the junction held 4 bases outside the gene matches. Germline V gene sequence: CDR1 SQVTM, CDR2 ANQGSEA. The CDR3: CSVVPGLAGNEQFF. CDR3 in DNA: TGCAGCGTTGTCCCGGGACTAGCGGGCAATGAGCAGTTCTTC.

The chain uses TRBV29-1 and TRBJ1-5, with 7 bases fitting TRBD1. The CDR3 consists of 15 residues. CDR1 is SQVTM and CDR2 is ANQGSEA in the germline V gene. V lost 5 bases to trimming and J lost 3 bases; unmatched junction nucleotides: 10. CDR3 loop: CSVSEGGQLNQPQHF. As DNA, the CDR3 is TGCAGCGTTTCAGAAGGGGGACAGCTCAATCAGCCCCAGCATTTT.

The CDR3, as DNA: TGCGCCAGCACCGGGACAAATACCTACGAGCAGTACTTC. The encoded protein is CASTGTNTYEQYF. The V and J genes are TRBV5-1 and TRBJ2-7; D perhaps matches TRBD1 (6 bases). Germline CDR1 reads SGHRS; CDR2 reads YFSETQ. V was cut by 6 bases and J by 2 bases, with 12 bases left in between. The CDR3 is made up of 13 amino acids.

The J gene is TRBJ1-5, the V gene TRBV6-5; 7 bases align to TRBD1. CDR1 MNHEY and CDR2 SVGAGI come from the germline V gene. Trimming cost V 5 bases and J 5 bases; bases outside gene matches: 9. This CDR3 is built from 15 residues. The DNA for the CDR3 is TGTGCCAGCAGTCCGACCCGGGACAGTTATCAGCCCCAGCATTTT. Residues: CASSPTRDSYQPQHF.

The chain has TRBV27 and TRBJ2-3, with 7 bases fitting TRBD1. The CDR3 has 16 amino acids. V shed 8 bases and J 0 bases; nucleotides not matched to a gene: 11. The V gene's germline CDR1 is MNHEY and CDR2 SMNVEV (reference sequence). The CDR3 here is CASRTLGGPSTDTQYF. CDR3 DNA sequence: TGTGCCAGCCGTACGCTAGGGGGCCCGAGCACAGATACGCAGTATTTT.

V gene TRBV27 combines with J gene TRBJ2-1; 7 bases are shared with TRBD1. The ends lost 5 bases at V and 8 bases at J; junction bases unmatched: 3. The length of the CDR3 is 12 residues. Germline V gene data show CDR1 as MNHEY and CDR2 as SMNVEV (reference sequence). CDR3 nucleotides: TGTGCCAGCAGTACAGGGGTCGATGAGCAGTTCTTC. Translation gives CASSTGVDEQFF.

The count of this clone is one. CDR3 residues: CASAYPGGRETQYF. CDR3 DNA sequence: TGCGCCAGCGCTTACCCGGGCGGGAGAGAGACCCAGTACTTC. This rearrangement joins TRBV5-1 to TRBJ2-5; 7 bases are a match to TRBD2. Germline values: CDR1 SGHRS, CDR2 YFSETQ. The CDR3 is 14 residues long. Germline trimming cut 7 bases from V and 4 bases from J; bases unmatched to any gene: 10.

This chain joins TRBV29-1 and TRBJ2-1; 9 nucleotides align to TRBD2. CDR1 and CDR2 from the germline V gene are SQVTM and ANQGSEA. J was trimmed by 8 bases and V by 1 base; bases with no gene match: 12. CDR3 length: 16 amino acids. CDR3 region: CSVEVSSGVVRDEQFF. The CDR3 DNA is TGCAGCGTTGAAGTGTCTAGCGGGGTTGTCCGGGATGAGCAGTTCTTC.

J is TRBJ2-5 and V is TRBV2; tentative D call: TRBD2 (6 bases). Germline V gene data show CDR1 as SNHLY and CDR2 as FYNNEI. Trimming took 6 bases from V and 5 from J, leaving 16 bases between them. CDR3 length: 14 amino acids. The CDR3 DNA sequence: TGTGCCAGCAGACCCACGACGGCGGGGGAGACCCAGTACTTC. It encodes CASRPTTAGETQYF.

The chain links TRBV27 to TRBJ2-7; 8 bases line up with TRBD1. The V gene end was trimmed by 5 bases and the J gene end by 2 bases; junction bases not matched to a gene: 2. The length of the CDR3 is 13 residues. Germline V gene lookup returns CDR1 MNHEY and CDR2 SMNVEV (reference sequence). The CDR3 is CASSQGAPYEQYF. CDR3 DNA sequence: TGTGCCAGCAGTCAGGGGGCGCCCTACGAGCAGTACTTC.

The table lists this clone with a count of one. The chain joins TRBV30 to TRBJ1-3; 10 positions agree with TRBD1. Germline CDR1 reads GTSNPN; CDR2 reads SVGIG (reference sequence). Trimming cost V 1 base and J 4 bases; bases outside gene matches: 1. CDR3 length: 14 residues. For the CDR3, the DNA is TGTGCCTGGAGTGAGACAGGGGGCGGAAACACCATATATTTT. This codes for CAWSETGGGNTIYF.

This chain links TRBV7-2 with TRBJ2-2; 7 nucleotides match TRBD1. The germline V gene encodes CDR1 SGHTA and CDR2 FQGNSA. Trimming took 7 bases from V and 0 from J; bases not matched to a gene: 5. This CDR3 has 15 residues. CDR3 sequence (DNA): TGTGCCAGCACCCCGGGACAGCCGAACACCGGGGAGCTGTTTTTT. Its protein is CASTPGQPNTGELFF.

This clone was seen just once. This rearrangement joins TRBV7-9 to TRBJ2-7; D is uncertain. The germline V gene has CDR1 SEHNR and CDR2 FQNEAQ (reference sequence). This CDR3 comprises 14 residues. Trimming pared 5 bases from V and 5 bases from J, leaving 16 bases between. This CDR3 is CASSRAWLSDEQYF. The DNA for the CDR3 is TGTGCCAGCAGCCGTGCATGGCTGTCTGACGAGCAGTACTTC.

The V call is TRBV6-5, the J call TRBJ1-1; no clear D. CDR3 size: 13 residues. Germline loops: CDR1 MNHEY, CDR2 SVGAGI. Trimming removed 6 bases from V and 4 bases from J, with 12 bases in between. The CDR3 is CASSARLGTEAFF. CDR3 sequence (DNA): TGTGCCAGCAGCGCCAGGTTGGGCACTGAAGCTTTCTTT.

The chain carries TRBV25-1 and TRBJ2-1, with 12 bases lining up with TRBD2. The germline V gene encodes CDR1 MGHDK and CDR2 SYGVNS. The CDR3 length is 17 residues. The V segment lost 4 bases and the J segment 4 bases; nucleotides outside the gene matches: 8. The CDR3 DNA reads as TGTGCCAGCAGTGCCACACTAGCGGGAGGATTATACAATGAGCAGTTCTTC. Encoded protein: CASSATLAGGLYNEQFF.

This clone was detected only a few times. The chain has TRBV11-2 and TRBJ1-2; no firm D call. Germline V CDR1 and CDR2: SGHAT, FQNNGV. This CDR3 is 13 amino acids long. V was cut by 1 base and J by 3 bases, with 6 bases left in between. The DNA of the CDR3 is TGTGCCAGCAGCTTAGGCGGTTACTATGGCTACACCTTC. Translation gives CASSLGGYYGYTF.

The rearrangement joins TRBV4-1 to TRBJ1-4, with D possibly matching TRBD1 (6 bases). Germline loops: CDR1 MGHRA, CDR2 YSYEKL. Trimming pared 1 base from V and 5 bases from J, leaving 8 bases between. This CDR3 spans 14 amino acids. CDR3 protein: CASSQVGANEKLFF. In nucleotides, the CDR3 is TGCGCCAGCAGCCAAGTGGGGGCGAATGAAAAACTGTTTTTT.

This clone showed up just a few times. The chain carries TRBV30 and TRBJ2-1; TRBD1 agrees at 7 bases. The CDR3 extends over 14 amino acids. Germline loops: CDR1 GTSNPN, CDR2 SVGIG (reference sequence). Trimming cost V 4 bases and J 4 bases; bases outside gene matches: 7. The CDR3 spells CAWNGQAPYNEQFF. CDR3 DNA: TGTGCCTGGAACGGACAGGCGCCATACAATGAGCAGTTCTTC.

The chain combines TRBV5-4 with TRBJ2-1; D is perhaps TRBD1 (5 bases). V was pared by 1 base and J by 0 bases, with 11 bases between. Germline V gene data show CDR1 as SGHNT and CDR2 as YYREEE (reference sequence). There are 16 residues in the CDR3. The CDR3 reads CASSLKAGPSYNEQFF. DNA for the CDR3: TGTGCCAGCAGCTTGAAGGCAGGGCCCTCCTACAATGAGCAGTTCTTC. The full variable domain, rest sourced from reference TRBV5-4 and TRBJ2-1, is ETGVTQSPTHLIKTRGQQVTLRCSSQSGHNTVSWYQQALGQGPQFIFQYYREEENGRGNFPPRFSGLQFPNYSSELNVNALELDDSALYLCASSLKAGPSYNEQFFGPGTRLTVL.

This chain links TRBV7-9 with TRBJ1-1, with 9 bases matching TRBD1. The CDR3 is 15 residues long. CDR1 and CDR2 from the germline V gene are SEHNR and FQNEAQ (reference sequence). The V segment lost 7 bases and the J segment 1 base; nucleotides outside the gene matches: 7. CDR3 in amino acids: CASTLQGQGNTEAFF. For the CDR3, the DNA is TGTGCCAGCACTCTACAGGGACAGGGGAACACTGAAGCTTTCTTT.

This chain connects TRBV21-1 to TRBJ2-1; the table's D call TRBD1 went unverified against the DNA. TRBV21-1 is annotated as a pseudogene. The CDR3 sequence is 14 residues long. CDR3 nucleotide sequence: TGTGCCAGCAGCAAAGCGACAGGGCACAATGAGCAGTTCTTC. Protein: CASSKATGHNEQFF.